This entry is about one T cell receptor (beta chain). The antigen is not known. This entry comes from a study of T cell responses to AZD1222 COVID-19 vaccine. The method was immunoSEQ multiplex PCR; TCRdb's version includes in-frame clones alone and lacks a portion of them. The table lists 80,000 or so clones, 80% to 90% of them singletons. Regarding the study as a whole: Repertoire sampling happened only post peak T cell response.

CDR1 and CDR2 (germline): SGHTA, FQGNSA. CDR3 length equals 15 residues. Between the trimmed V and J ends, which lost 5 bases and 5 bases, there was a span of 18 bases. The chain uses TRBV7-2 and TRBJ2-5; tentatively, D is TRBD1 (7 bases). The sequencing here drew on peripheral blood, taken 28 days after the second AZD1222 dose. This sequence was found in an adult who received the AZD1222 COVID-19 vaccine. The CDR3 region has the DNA TGTGCCAGCAGCCCAGGGGGGCTAGCTGGGGAGACCCAGTACTTC. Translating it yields CASSPGGLAGETQYF.